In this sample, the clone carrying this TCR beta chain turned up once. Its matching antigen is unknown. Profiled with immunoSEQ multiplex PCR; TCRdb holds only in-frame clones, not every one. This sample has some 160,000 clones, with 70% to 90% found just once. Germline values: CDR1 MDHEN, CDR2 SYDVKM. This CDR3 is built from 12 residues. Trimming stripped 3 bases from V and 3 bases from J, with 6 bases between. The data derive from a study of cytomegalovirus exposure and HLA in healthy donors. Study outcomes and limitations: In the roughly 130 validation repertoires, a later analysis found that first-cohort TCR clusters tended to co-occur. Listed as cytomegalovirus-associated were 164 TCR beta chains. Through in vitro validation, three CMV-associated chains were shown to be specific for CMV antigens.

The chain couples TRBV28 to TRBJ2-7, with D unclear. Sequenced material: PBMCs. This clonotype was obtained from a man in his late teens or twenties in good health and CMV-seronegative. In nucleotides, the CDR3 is TGTGCCAGCAGTTTCCTCTTCTACGAGCAGTACTTC. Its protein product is CASSFLFYEQYF. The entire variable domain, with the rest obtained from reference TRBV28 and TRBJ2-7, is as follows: DVKVTQSSRYLVKRTGEKVFLECVQDMDHENMFWYRQDPGLGLRLIYFSYDVKMKEKGDIPEGYSVSREKKERFSLILESASTNQTSMYLCASSFLFYEQYFGPGTRLTVT.